The entry below gives a single T cell receptor beta chain sequence along with its context. This clonotype appeared a few times. Its antigen specificity is not known. Per-base qualities were not stored, and no clone one base away is much larger. The library was made by 5' RACE. Instrument used: Illumina HiSeq 2000. Template switching added a universal primer binding site, and the final cDNA carried a unique molecular identifier that allowed TCR cDNA molecules to be counted accurately. Specific primers in the conserved constant-segment region were used to synthesize first-strand cDNA for TCR alpha and beta chains. To control for contamination, each cDNA library was double barcoded with a SMART-Mk sample barcode plus Illumina barcodes. TruSeq adapter sequences along with Illumina sample barcodes were introduced in two successive PCR steps. Sequencing of the TCR alpha and beta cDNA libraries was done on the Illumina HiSeq platform using custom primers. The study's processing was this. MiGEC was used to process raw reads and extract unique molecular identifiers, and MiXCR was used to find CDR3 positions. For each individual, recombination models were inferred using an EM algorithm with the repgenHMM and IGoR tools. Shared clonotype analysis was performed with the tcR package in R, normalizing sharing by the product of cloneset sizes. To study raw recombination free of thymic and clonal selection effects, out-of-frame nonproductive sequences were analyzed. TCRdb reworked the public reads: Q25 trimming with fastp, MiXCR clone assembly, productive beta chains retained. Rows with a matching CDR3 protein are joined into one entry that keeps the most common DNA and genes. The V and J calls come from TCRdb's annotation, not from the publication. The sample data list about 530,000 distinct CDR3 sequences, and 20% to 25% of these were observed just once. The ten largest clones capture 0.4% to 0.6% of the sample.

Only healthy Caucasian donors were included. Three pairs of female monozygotic twins, all aged 18 to 29 years, were included in the twin cohort. Positive isolation kits from Invitrogen were used to isolate the CD4+ and CD8+ T cell populations. This record belongs to a study of identical twins (dated by TCRdb to the mid-2010s). General notes on the study: TCR alpha and beta repertoires from monozygotic twins, unrelated adults of various ages and cord blood were deep-sequenced to test whether fetal clonotypes persist. To rule out contamination, the twin experiments were replicated at different times with different library preparation protocols.

Overall study outcomes, separate from this receptor: Because the same donors could not be followed over many years, the conclusions depended on cross-sectional statistical analysis. Recombination models systematically underestimated out-of-frame TCR alpha sharing in monozygotic twins but agreed with sharing between unrelated individuals. Invariant T cells such as MAIT and iNKT could partly confound zero-insertion analyses, though diverse VJ usage argued against this for most clonotypes. Excess twin sharing in beta out-of-frame sequences was weaker because fewer shared sequences lowered the signal-to-noise ratio. Compared with coincidental sharing between unrelated individuals, out-of-frame TCR alpha sequences shared between twins showed an excess of sequences with low generation probability. Abundant cord blood beta clonotypes carried fewer insertions; young adult naive repertoires showed a weaker similar trend, while memory repertoires showed none.

Its CDR3 holds 14 amino acids, cysteine through phenylalanine. Only CDR3 DNA remains: 42 bases, in frame from the first base. Sequences MNHNS (CDR1) and SASEGT (CDR2) are obtained from the germline V gene. V is pared back by 7 bases and J by 3 bases, with 13 bases lying between the germline termini. The data were also submitted as part of a second study, on yellow fever vaccine responses in identical twins. The second study's paper adds: According to the authors, the vaccine-induced T cell response in identical twins seemed to be partly convergent and partly specific to each individual. In identical twins, the study followed T cell clones that responded to the vaccine with precision.

The TCR originated in a woman aged 18 to 35 in good health. Sequencing was done on a sample of CD4+ T cells sorted from blood. The chain links TRBV6-1 with TRBJ1-5; there is no confident call for the D gene. DNA sequence: TGTGCCAGCACCCCGCCGGGCTACAATCAGCCCCAGCATTTT. Its translation is CASTPPGYNQPQHF.